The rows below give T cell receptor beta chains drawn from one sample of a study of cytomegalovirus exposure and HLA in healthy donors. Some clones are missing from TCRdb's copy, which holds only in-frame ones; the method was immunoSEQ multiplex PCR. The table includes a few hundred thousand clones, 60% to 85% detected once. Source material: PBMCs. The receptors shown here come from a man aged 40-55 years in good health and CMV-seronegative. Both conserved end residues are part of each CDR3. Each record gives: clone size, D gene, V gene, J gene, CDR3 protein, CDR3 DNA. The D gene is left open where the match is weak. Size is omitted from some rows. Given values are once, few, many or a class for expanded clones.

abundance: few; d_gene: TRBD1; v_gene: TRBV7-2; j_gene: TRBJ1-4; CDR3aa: CASSLRQGAREKLFF; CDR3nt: TGTGCCAGCAGTTTAAGACAGGGGGCGCGTGAAAAACTGTTTTTT
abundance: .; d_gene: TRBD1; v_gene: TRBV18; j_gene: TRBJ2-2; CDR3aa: CASSPPLRGPGELFF; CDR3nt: TGTGCCAGCTCACCACCGTTGAGGGGGCCTGGGGAGCTGTTTTTT
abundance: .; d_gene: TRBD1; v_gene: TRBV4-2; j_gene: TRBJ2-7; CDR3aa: CASSQPDRGHEQYF; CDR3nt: TGTGCCAGCAGCCAGCCGGACAGGGGCCACGAGCAGTACTTC
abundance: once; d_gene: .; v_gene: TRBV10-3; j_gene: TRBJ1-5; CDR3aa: CAIRAGPNQPQHF; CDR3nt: TGTGCCATCAGAGCGGGCCCAAATCAGCCCCAGCATTTT
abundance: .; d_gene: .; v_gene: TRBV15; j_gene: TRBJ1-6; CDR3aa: CATSPLPMISPLHF; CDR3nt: TGTGCCACCAGCCCGTTGCCTATGATTTCACCCCTCCACTTT
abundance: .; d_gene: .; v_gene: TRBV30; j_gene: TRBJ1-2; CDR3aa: CAWSVVGGATGYGYTF; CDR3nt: TGTGCCTGGAGTGTAGTCGGGGGGGCGACGGGCTATGGCTACACCTTC
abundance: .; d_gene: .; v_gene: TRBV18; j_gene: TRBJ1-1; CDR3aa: CASSQGYNSEAFF; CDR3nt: TGTGCCAGCTCACAGGGGTATAACTCTGAAGCTTTCTTT
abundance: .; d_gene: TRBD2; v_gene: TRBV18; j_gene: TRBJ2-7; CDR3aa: CASSLGTSETYEQYF; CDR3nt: TGTGCCAGCTCGCTAGGGACTAGCGAAACCTACGAGCAGTACTTC
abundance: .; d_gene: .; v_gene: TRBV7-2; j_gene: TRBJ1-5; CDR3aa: CASSSGRGSNQPQHF; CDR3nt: TGTGCCAGCAGCTCTGGGCGGGGAAGCAATCAGCCCCAGCATTTT
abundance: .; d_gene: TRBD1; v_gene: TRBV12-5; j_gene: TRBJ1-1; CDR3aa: CASGLGRTGVMNTEAFF; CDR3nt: TGTGCTAGTGGTTTGGGGCGGACAGGGGTCATGAACACTGAAGCTTTCTTT
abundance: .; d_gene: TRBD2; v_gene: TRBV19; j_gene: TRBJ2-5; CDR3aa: CASSIVIVGLAGYETQYF; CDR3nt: TGTGCCAGTAGTATTGTCATCGTCGGGCTAGCGGGATATGAGACCCAGTACTTC
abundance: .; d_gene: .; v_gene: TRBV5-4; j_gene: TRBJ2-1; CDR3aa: CASSPTSDSYNEQFF; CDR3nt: TGTGCCAGCAGCCCGACTAGTGACTCCTACAATGAGCAGTTCTTC
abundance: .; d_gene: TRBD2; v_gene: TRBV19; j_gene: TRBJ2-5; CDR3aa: CASSTGLAVQETQYF; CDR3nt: TGTGCCAGTAGTACAGGACTAGCGGTACAAGAGACCCAGTACTTC
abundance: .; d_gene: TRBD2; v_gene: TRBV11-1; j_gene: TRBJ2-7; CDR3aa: CASSALAGESEQYF; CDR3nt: TGTGCCAGCAGCGCCCTGGCGGGGGAGAGCGAGCAGTACTTC
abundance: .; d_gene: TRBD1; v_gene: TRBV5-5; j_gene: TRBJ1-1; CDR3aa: CASSLEGQGNEAFF; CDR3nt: TGTGCCAGCAGCTTGGAGGGACAGGGAAATGAAGCTTTCTTT
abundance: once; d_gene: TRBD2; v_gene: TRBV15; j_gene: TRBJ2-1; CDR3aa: CATSRDRLAGGNEQFF; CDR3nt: TGTGCCACCAGCAGAGATAGACTAGCGGGAGGGAATGAGCAGTTCTTC
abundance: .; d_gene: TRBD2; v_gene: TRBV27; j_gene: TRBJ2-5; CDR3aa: CASSPKPFGLAGMETQYF; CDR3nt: TGTGCCAGCAGTCCGAAACCATTTGGACTAGCGGGGATGGAGACCCAGTACTTC
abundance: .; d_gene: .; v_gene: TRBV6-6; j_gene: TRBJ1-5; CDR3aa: CASSYSEGGQPQHF; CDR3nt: TGTGCCAGCAGTTACTCGGAAGGAGGTCAGCCCCAGCATTTT
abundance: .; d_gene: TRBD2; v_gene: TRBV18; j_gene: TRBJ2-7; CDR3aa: CASSPPQLGLAGGPSYEQYF; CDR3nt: TGTGCCAGCTCACCACCCCAATTAGGACTAGCGGGAGGGCCGTCCTACGAGCAGTACTTC
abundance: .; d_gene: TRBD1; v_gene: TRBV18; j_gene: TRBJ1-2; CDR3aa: CASSPGQGDAYGYTF; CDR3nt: TGTGCCAGCTCACCCGGACAGGGGGACGCCTATGGCTACACCTTC
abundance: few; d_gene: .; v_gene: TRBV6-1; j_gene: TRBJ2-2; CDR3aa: CAIRQVNTGELFF; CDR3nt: TGTGCCATTAGACAGGTGAACACCGGGGAGCTGTTTTTT
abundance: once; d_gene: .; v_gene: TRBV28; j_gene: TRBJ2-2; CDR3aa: CASTWRNTGELFF; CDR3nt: TGTGCCAGCACATGGAGGAACACCGGGGAGCTGTTTTTT
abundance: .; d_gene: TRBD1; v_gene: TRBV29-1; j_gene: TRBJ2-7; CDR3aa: CSVELFRDSSYEQYF; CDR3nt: TGCAGCGTTGAACTGTTCCGGGACAGTTCCTACGAGCAGTACTTC
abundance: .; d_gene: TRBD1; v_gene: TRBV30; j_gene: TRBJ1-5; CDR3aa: CAWSGDSWGDQPQHF; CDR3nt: TGTGCCTGGAGTGGGGACAGCTGGGGGGATCAGCCCCAGCATTTT
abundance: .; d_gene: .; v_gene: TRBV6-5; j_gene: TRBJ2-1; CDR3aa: CASSLGGGSYNEQFF; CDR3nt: TGTGCCAGCAGTTTGGGAGGGGGGTCCTACAATGAGCAGTTCTTC
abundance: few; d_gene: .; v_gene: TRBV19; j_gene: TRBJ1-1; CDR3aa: CASSPQGNTEAFF; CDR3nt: TGTGCCAGTAGTCCCCAGGGGAACACTGAAGCTTTCTTT
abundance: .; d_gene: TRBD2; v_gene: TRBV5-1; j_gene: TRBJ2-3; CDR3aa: CASSWTSGGPTDTQYF; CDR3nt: TGCGCCAGCAGTTGGACTAGCGGGGGACCCACAGATACGCAGTATTTT
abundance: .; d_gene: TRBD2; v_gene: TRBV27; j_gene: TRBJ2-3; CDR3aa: CASSFAGGDTQYF; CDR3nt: TGTGCCAGCAGTTTTGCGGGAGGAGATACGCAGTATTTT
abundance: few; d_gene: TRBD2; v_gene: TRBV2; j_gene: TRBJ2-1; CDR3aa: CASRLAGVGEQFF; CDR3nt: TGTGCCAGCAGACTAGCGGGAGTCGGTGAGCAGTTCTTC
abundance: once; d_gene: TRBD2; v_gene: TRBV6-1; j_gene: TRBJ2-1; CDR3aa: CASSYSGRSEQFF; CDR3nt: TGTGCCAGCAGTTATAGCGGGAGATCTGAGCAGTTCTTC
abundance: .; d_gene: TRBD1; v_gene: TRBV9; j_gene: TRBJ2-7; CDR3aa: CASIGQAVLYEQYF; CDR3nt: TGTGCCAGCATTGGACAGGCGGTCCTGTACGAGCAGTACTTC